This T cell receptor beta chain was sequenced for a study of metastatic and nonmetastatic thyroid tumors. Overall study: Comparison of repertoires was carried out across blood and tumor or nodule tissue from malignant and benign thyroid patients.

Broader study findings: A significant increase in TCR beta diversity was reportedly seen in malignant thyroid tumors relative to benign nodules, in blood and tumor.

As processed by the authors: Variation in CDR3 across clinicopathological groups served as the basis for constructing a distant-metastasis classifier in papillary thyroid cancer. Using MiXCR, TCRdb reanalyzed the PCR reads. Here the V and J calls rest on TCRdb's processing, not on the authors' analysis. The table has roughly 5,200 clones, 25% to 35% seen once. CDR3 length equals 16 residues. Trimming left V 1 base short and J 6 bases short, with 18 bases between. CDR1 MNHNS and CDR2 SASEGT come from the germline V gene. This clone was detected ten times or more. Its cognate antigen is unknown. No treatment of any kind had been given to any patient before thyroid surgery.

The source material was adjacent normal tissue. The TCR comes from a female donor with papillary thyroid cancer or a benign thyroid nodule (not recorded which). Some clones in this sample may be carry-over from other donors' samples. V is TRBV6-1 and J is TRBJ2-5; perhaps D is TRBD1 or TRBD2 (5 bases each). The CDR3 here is CASSEGRGLRSQTQYF. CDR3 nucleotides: TGTGCCAGCAGTGAAGGTCGGGGCTTGCGGTCTCAGACCCAGTACTTC.